This T cell receptor (beta chain) was identified in a study of T-cell reconstitution after alpha-beta-depleted transplantation in children. TCRbeta library preparation incorporated unique molecular identifiers. TCRdb passed the PCR reads through MiXCR, listing each CDR3 protein once. The sample lists approximately 210,000 distinct CDR3 sequences; more than 14% were seen once. The CDR3 length is 11 residues. Germline V gives CDR1 MNHEY, CDR2 SVGAGI. V shed 6 bases and J shed 7 bases, with 8 bases lying between them. The clonotype originates from a human donor who donated a stem cell graft to a child with acute lymphoblastic leukemia. The V and J genes are TRBV6-5 and TRBJ2-3; D possibly corresponds to TRBD1 (6 bases). Specimen: PBMCs from the stem cell graft donor, collected from the stem cell graft. The DNA of the CDR3 is TGTGCCAGCAGCCAGGGGCATACGCAGTATTTT. It specifies CASSQGHTQYF.